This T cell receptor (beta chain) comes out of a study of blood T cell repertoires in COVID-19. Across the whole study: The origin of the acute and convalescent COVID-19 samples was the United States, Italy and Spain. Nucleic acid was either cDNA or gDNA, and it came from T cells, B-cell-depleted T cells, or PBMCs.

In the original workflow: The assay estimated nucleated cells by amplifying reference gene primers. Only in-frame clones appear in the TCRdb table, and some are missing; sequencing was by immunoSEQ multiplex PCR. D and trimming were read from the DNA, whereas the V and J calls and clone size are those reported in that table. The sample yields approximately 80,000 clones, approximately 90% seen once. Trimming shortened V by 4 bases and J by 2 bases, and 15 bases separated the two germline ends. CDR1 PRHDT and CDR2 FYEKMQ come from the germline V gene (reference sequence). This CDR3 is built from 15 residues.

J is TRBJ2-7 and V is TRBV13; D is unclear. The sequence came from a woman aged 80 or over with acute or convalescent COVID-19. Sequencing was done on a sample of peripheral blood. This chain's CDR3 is CASSSRRTATYEQYF. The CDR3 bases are TGTGCCAGCAGCTCCCGCCGTACAGCAACCTACGAGCAGTACTTC.